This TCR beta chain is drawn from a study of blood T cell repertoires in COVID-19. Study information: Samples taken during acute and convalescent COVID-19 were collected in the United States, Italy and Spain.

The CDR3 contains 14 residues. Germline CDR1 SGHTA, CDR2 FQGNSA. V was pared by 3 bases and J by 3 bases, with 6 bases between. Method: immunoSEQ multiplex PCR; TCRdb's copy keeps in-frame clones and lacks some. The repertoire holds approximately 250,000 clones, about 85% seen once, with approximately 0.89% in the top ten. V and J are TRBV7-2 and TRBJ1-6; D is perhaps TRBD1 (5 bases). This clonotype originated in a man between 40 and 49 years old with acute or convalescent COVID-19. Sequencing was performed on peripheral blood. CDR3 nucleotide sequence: TGTGCCAGCAGCTTCGGGGGCTATAATTCACCCCTCCACTTT. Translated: CASSFGGYNSPLHF.